The next 11 T cell receptor beta chains were all read from a single sample in a study of post-analysis software for immune sequencing data. General study findings and limits: About five TRBV segments (TRBV5-6, TRBV5-1 and TRBV20-1 among them) occurred more frequently in patients than in controls.

Antigens for these TCRs are unknown. The library was made from cDNA and included unique molecular identifiers. TCRdb re-called the PCR reads with MiXCR, one entry per CDR3 protein. The table shows 820,000 or so distinct CDR3 sequences, with about 50% occurring only once. What was sequenced was blood. These receptors all stem from a girl aged 5 to 17 with multiple sclerosis.

The V gene is TRBV4-1, the J gene TRBJ2-1; perhaps TRBD1 as D (5 bases). Germline V gives CDR1 MGHRA, CDR2 YSYEKL. Trimming pared 4 bases from V and 12 bases from J, leaving 13 bases between. The CDR3 runs 12 residues. The CDR3, as DNA: TGCGCCAGCAGCCCCCAGGGATTGGCGCAGTTCTTC. Translated, it gives CASSPQGLAQFF.

This clonotype was found a few times. The chain couples TRBV6-5 to TRBJ2-1; 12 bases match TRBD2. This CDR3 has 16 amino acids. Losses at the gene ends were 5 bases for V and 3 bases for J; bases not matched to a gene: 5. The germline CDR1 and CDR2 sequences are MNHEY and SVGAGI. Written as DNA, the CDR3 is TGTGCCAGCAGTACTCTGACTAGCGGGAGCTACAATGAGCAGTTCTTC. It encodes CASSTLTSGSYNEQFF.

The rearrangement uses TRBV7-6 and TRBJ2-7; TRBD2 might be the D (6 bases). The closer fit of TRBJ2-5 to the DNA end suggests the J call may be wrong. The CDR3 is 17 residues long. Per germline, CDR1 SGHVS and CDR2 FNYEAQ. The CDR3 here is CASSLRSSGQGGKTQYF. The CDR3 coding sequence is TGTGCCAGCAGCTTACGCAGCTCGGGGCAGGGAGGAAAGACCCAGTACTTC.

This clonotype was found a few times. The chain carries TRBV7-3 and TRBJ2-1, with D perhaps being TRBD1 or TRBD2 (6 bases each). This CDR3 contains 13 residues. V was pared by 0 bases and J by 15 bases, with 15 bases between. The V gene's germline CDR1 is SGHTA and CDR2 FQGTGA. Here the CDR3 reads CASSLTGEGGPFF. The DNA for the CDR3 is TGTGCCAGCAGCTTAACTGGTGAAGGGGGGCCGTTCTTC.

J is TRBJ2-7 and V is TRBV3-1; 10 bases are shared with TRBD2. Germline values: CDR1 LGHDT, CDR2 YNNKEL (reference sequence). The CDR3 totals 16 residues. The V gene end was trimmed by 4 bases and the J gene end by 3 bases; junction bases not matched to a gene: 9. The CDR3 reads CASSRITSGTHYEQYF. CDR3 nucleotides: TGTGCCAGCAGCCGAATTACTAGCGGGACCCACTACGAGCAGTACTTC.

This clonotype occurred once. The CDR3 nucleotides are TGTGCCACCAGCGCTCGTGGTGGCAATCAGCCCCAGCATTTT. Amino acids: CATSARGGNQPQHF. The V gene is TRBV15, the J gene TRBJ1-5; unclear D gene. Germline CDR1 LNHNV, CDR2 YYDKDF (reference sequence). V gave up 5 bases and J gave up 2 bases, with 10 bases separating them. This CDR3 region has 14 residues.

V usage is TRBV20-1 and J usage is TRBJ2-1; the D gene is possibly TRBD2 (5 bases). Per germline, CDR1 DFQATT and CDR2 SNEGSKA (reference sequence). The CDR3 extends over 15 amino acids. V was cut by 3 bases and J by 4 bases, with 16 bases left in between. This chain's CDR3 is CSASSPQRLYNEQFF. CDR3 DNA: TGCAGTGCTAGTTCCCCCCAGCGGCTGTACAATGAGCAGTTCTTC.

This clonotype showed up just a few times. The chain has TRBV14 and TRBJ2-4, with 8 bases aligning to TRBD1. The J call is in doubt because the DNA end fits TRBJ2-7 better. CDR3 length: 15 residues. CDR1 and CDR2 (germline): SGHDN, FVKESK. As DNA, the CDR3 is TGTGCCAGCAGCCGAGTAGGGACAGGTCCCTACGAGCAGTACTTC. Its protein product is CASSRVGTGPYEQYF.

The gene calls are TRBV29-1 and TRBJ2-3; TRBD1 is a possible D gene (5 bases). Trimming cost V 3 bases and J 1 base, with 11 bases left between them. The CDR3 is made up of 14 amino acids. The germline CDR1 and CDR2 sequences are SQVTM and ANQGSEA. The CDR3 sequence is CSVEVGVGTDTQYF. The CDR3 region has the DNA TGCAGCGTTGAGGTAGGGGTCGGCACAGATACGCAGTATTTT.

A single count supports this clonotype. This chain connects TRBV7-9 to TRBJ2-1, with 8 nucleotides matching TRBD1. The J call may be faulty, since TRBJ2-7 better matches the DNA end. Germline CDR1 is SEHNR and CDR2 is FQNEAQ (reference sequence). The CDR3 sequence is 16 residues long. The CDR3 reads CASSLALGQGAYEQYF. DNA for the CDR3: TGTGCCAGCAGCTTAGCGCTAGGACAGGGAGCCTACGAGCAGTACTTC.

In DNA, the CDR3 is TGTGCCAGCAGCCCACGAGGGGGCCAGGGGGTCCACTATGGCTACACCTTC. This sequence encodes CASSPRGGQGVHYGYTF. The chain links TRBV7-2 to TRBJ1-2; TRBD1 agrees at 7 bases. Trimming removed 5 bases from V and 3 bases from J; junction bases left unmatched: 15. CDR3 length: 17 amino acids. Germline loops: CDR1 SGHTA, CDR2 FQGNSA. Together with reference TRBV7-2 and TRBJ1-2, the CDR3 gives the full variable domain: GAGVSQSPSNKVTEKGKDVELRCDPISGHTALYWYRQSLGQGLEFLIYFQGNSAPDKSGLPSDRFSAERTGGSVSTLTIQRTQQEDSAVYLCASSPRGGQGVHYGYTFGSGTRLTVV.